A single sample gave rise to the 31 T cell receptor beta chains below, sequenced in a study of OX40 agonist ivuxolimab in advanced cancers. This table comes from immunoSEQ multiplex PCR, and its TCRdb copy is limited to in-frame clones, with some not included. This sample has 20,000 to 25,000 clones, with around two thirds found just once. The sequenced sample was CD4+ or CD8+ T cells sorted from blood, obtained in a trial of the OX40 agonist ivuxolimab. All receptors derive from an adult with an advanced solid tumor such as melanoma, head and neck, liver or kidney cancer.

This chain connects TRBV27 to TRBJ1-6; D is undetermined. The germline V gene encodes CDR1 MNHEY and CDR2 SMNVEV (reference sequence). V dropped 5 bases and J dropped 1 base, with 12 bases sitting between them. The CDR3 loop spans 16 amino acids. This chain's CDR3 is CASSLYSRSYNSPLHF. The DNA for the CDR3 is TGTGCCAGCAGTCTCTACTCGCGATCCTATAATTCACCCCTCCACTTT.

The chain has TRBV2 and TRBJ2-2; D gene ambiguous. Deletions cut 4 bases from V and 0 bases from J, with 12 bases between. CDR1 is SNHLY and CDR2 is FYNNEI in the germline V gene. There are 16 residues in the CDR3. The CDR3 DNA is TGTGCCAGCAGTGTTCTGACAACTGCGAACACCGGGGAGCTGTTTTTT. It codes for CASSVLTTANTGELFF.

V is TRBV29-1 and J is TRBJ2-7, with D unresolved. Deletions cut 3 bases from V and 9 bases from J, with 18 bases between. The V gene's germline CDR1 is SQVTM and CDR2 ANQGSEA. The CDR3 is 13 amino acids. The CDR3 DNA reads as TGCAGCGTTGATCTAGGGCTGACGGACGGGCAGTACTTC. Protein: CSVDLGLTDGQYF.

The chain employs TRBV6-1 and TRBJ2-1; 10 nucleotides agree with TRBD1. After removal of 6 bases from V and 4 bases from J, the junction contained 6 bases not matched to a gene. Germline V gene sequence: CDR1 MNHNS, CDR2 SASEGT. The CDR3 runs 15 residues. The CDR3 DNA sequence: TGTGCCAGCAGCCCCGACAGGGGGCCATACAATGAGCAGTTCTTC. This translates into CASSPDRGPYNEQFF.

V and J are TRBV9 and TRBJ2-7, with D tentatively TRBD1 (6 bases). V was clipped by 0 bases and J by 4 bases, with 14 bases between them. The CDR3 has 15 amino acids. CDR1 and CDR2 from the germline V gene are SGDLS and YYNGEE. DNA for the CDR3: TGTGCCAGCAGCGTAGCCCCGGGGCAGGGGTACGAGCAGTACTTC. Its protein is CASSVAPGQGYEQYF.

The chain carries TRBV11-3 and TRBJ2-7; 12 bases are a match to TRBD1. V gave up 4 bases and J gave up 5 bases; unmatched junction bases: 6. The germline CDR1 and CDR2 sequences are SGHNT and YENEEA. The CDR3 is 15 amino acids. The CDR3 reads CASSYGTGGIHEQYF. The CDR3 nucleotides read TGTGCCAGCAGCTACGGGACAGGGGGCATTCACGAGCAGTACTTC.

This sequence joins TRBV28 and TRBJ2-3; D is perhaps TRBD1 (5 bases). The CDR3 runs 15 residues. Trimming stripped 3 bases from V and 2 bases from J, with 12 bases between. CDR1 and CDR2 from the germline V gene are MDHEN and SYDVKM. CDR3: CASSFTGPYTDTQYF. CDR3 bases: TGTGCCAGCAGTTTTACAGGACCGTACACAGATACGCAGTATTTT.

Here the CDR3 reads CASSLLETQYF. The CDR3, as DNA: TGTGCCAGCAGCTTATTAGAGACCCAGTACTTC. This rearrangement joins TRBV7-9 to TRBJ2-5; D unresolved. CDR3 length: 11 residues. Germline loops: CDR1 SEHNR, CDR2 FQNEAQ (reference sequence). Deletions cut 2 bases from V and 4 bases from J, with 2 bases between.

The chain joins TRBV13 to TRBJ2-7, with D tentatively TRBD2 (7 bases). Trimming removed 4 bases at V and 0 bases at J, with 13 bases between. Germline lookup yields CDR1 PRHDT and CDR2 FYEKMQ (reference sequence). The CDR3 is 15 residues long. Written as DNA, the CDR3 is TGTGCCAGCAGCTCGGGGGGCCGGGGCTCCTACGAGCAGTACTTC. The encoded protein is CASSSGGRGSYEQYF.

J is TRBJ1-1 and V is TRBV6-5, with D unresolved. There are 15 residues in the CDR3. V lost 5 bases and J lost 0, with 13 bases in between. Germline V lookup: CDR1 MNHEY, CDR2 SVGAGI. CDR3 amino acids: CASSGARRLNTEAFF. CDR3 in DNA: TGTGCCAGCAGTGGTGCGAGGCGGCTGAACACTGAAGCTTTCTTT.

The CDR3 loop reads CASSRTDSNQPQHF. The CDR3 DNA follows: TGTGCCAGCAGCAGGACAGACAGCAATCAGCCCCAGCATTTT. This chain joins TRBV7-9 and TRBJ1-5; D is possibly TRBD1 (6 bases). Germline V CDR1 and CDR2: SEHNR, FQNEAQ (reference sequence). The length of the CDR3 is 14 residues. Trimming cost V 5 bases and J 1 base, with 9 bases left between them. Based on the CDR3 plus reference TRBV7-9 and TRBJ1-5, the full variable domain is DTGVSQNPRHKITKRGQNVTFRCDPISEHNRLYWYRQTLGQGPEFLTYFQNEAQLEKSRLLSDRFSAERPKGSFSTLEIQRTEQGDSAMYLCASSRTDSNQPQHFGDGTRLSIL.

The table lists this clone with a count of one. This chain joins TRBV4-1 and TRBJ2-7; D gene unclear. Per germline, CDR1 MGHRA and CDR2 YSYEKL. The CDR3 runs to 14 residues. The ends were cut back, 1 base at V and 2 bases at J, with 9 bases in the middle. The CDR3 loop is CASSQVLGPYEQYF. Here the CDR3 DNA reads TGCGCCAGCAGCCAAGTCCTCGGGCCCTACGAGCAGTACTTC.

This clone was seen once. This chain joins TRBV9 and TRBJ2-7; the D call may be TRBD1 or TRBD2 (6 bases each). The CDR3 is 14 amino acids. The germline V and J ends were trimmed by 4 bases and 3 bases, with 14 bases remaining between them. Germline V gene data show CDR1 as SGDLS and CDR2 as YYNGEE. CDR3 residues: CASSPLGGDYEQYF. The CDR3 DNA reads as TGTGCCAGCAGCCCCCTGGGGGGCGACTACGAGCAGTACTTC.

This CDR3 reads CASGWTGHYEQYF. The CDR3 DNA is TGTGCCAGCGGTTGGACAGGCCACTACGAGCAGTACTTC. The chain joins TRBV6-5 to TRBJ2-7; 7 nucleotides agree with TRBD1. Germline-derived CDR1 and CDR2 are MNHEY and SVGAGI. This CDR3 spans 13 amino acids. J gave up 3 bases and V 8 bases, and 7 bases lay outside the gene matches.

The genes are TRBV6-6 and TRBJ1-2, with TRBD1 as a possible D gene (5 bases). Germline CDR1 is MNHNY and CDR2 is SVGAGI (reference sequence). The CDR3 is 13 amino acids. The ends were cut back, 7 bases at V and 6 bases at J, with 15 bases in the middle. CDR3 nucleotide sequence: TGTGCCAGCAAACTAGGGGCAGGGAATGGCTACACCTTC. Encoded protein: CASKLGAGNGYTF.

The chain is built from TRBV7-8 and TRBJ2-7, with D possibly matching TRBD2 (6 bases). The CDR3 is 15 amino acids. The V gene's germline CDR1 is SGHVS and CDR2 FQNEAQ. The germline V and J ends were trimmed by 1 base and 2 bases, with 12 bases remaining between them. As DNA, the CDR3 is TGTGCCAGCAGCTTAGGTCGATCGGGGGCCTACGAGCAGTACTTC. As protein: CASSLGRSGAYEQYF.

The rearrangement uses TRBV5-1 and TRBJ2-3; D is unresolved. Trimming left V 0 bases short and J 0 bases short, with 8 bases between. This CDR3 spans 15 amino acids. The V gene's germline CDR1 is SGHRS and CDR2 YFSETQ. The CDR3 spells CASSLDGASTDTQYF. Written as DNA, the CDR3 is TGCGCCAGCAGCTTGGACGGTGCTAGCACAGATACGCAGTATTTT.

The V call is TRBV28, the J call TRBJ1-6; D perhaps matches TRBD1 (5 bases). Germline lookup yields CDR1 MDHEN and CDR2 SYDVKM. Trimming pared 5 bases from V and 0 bases from J, leaving 11 bases between. CDR3 length: 16 amino acids. The CDR3 spells CASSRDWRSYNSPLHF. CDR3 nucleotide sequence: TGTGCCAGCAGTCGGGACTGGCGCTCCTATAATTCACCCCTCCACTTT.

The chain uses TRBV6-1 and TRBJ1-3; D is ambiguous. The V gene lost 8 bases and the J gene lost 10 bases, with 12 bases spanning the gap. Germline V gives CDR1 MNHNS, CDR2 SASEGT. The CDR3 has 11 residues. The CDR3: CASGEGLTIYF. For the CDR3, the DNA is TGTGCCAGCGGGGAAGGGCTAACCATATATTTT.

This sequence joins TRBV5-1 and TRBJ2-7; possibly TRBD1 or TRBD2 for D (5 bases each). CDR1 is SGHRS, CDR2 YFSETQ, per germline. The CDR3 consists of 14 residues. Trimming removed 6 bases from V and 4 bases from J, with 17 bases in between. For the CDR3, the DNA is TGCGCCAGCAAGAGGGCTGGGGCCTTTTACGAGCAGTACTTC. Translation gives CASKRAGAFYEQYF.

The V call is TRBV19, the J call TRBJ1-2; no firm D call. Trimming cost V 6 bases and J 6 bases, with 5 bases left between them. The CDR3 extends over 10 amino acids. Germline V gene sequence: CDR1 LNHDA, CDR2 SQIVND (reference sequence). In DNA form, the CDR3 reads TGTGCCAGTAGAGGGAATGGCTACACCTTC. Its translation: CASRGNGYTF. The whole variable domain, filled in from reference TRBV19 and TRBJ1-2, reads DGGITQSPKYLFRKEGQNVTLSCEQNLNHDAMYWYRQDPGQGLRLIYYSQIVNDFQKGDIAEGYSVSREKKESFPLTVTSAQKNPTAFYLCASRGNGYTFGSGTRLTVV.

The chain employs TRBV9 and TRBJ1-1; the D gene is possibly TRBD1 (6 bases). The V gene lost 4 bases and the J gene lost 2 bases, with 12 bases spanning the gap. The length of the CDR3 is 14 residues. Per the germline V gene, CDR1 is SGDLS and CDR2 is YYNGEE. The CDR3 spells CASSRDTSNTEAFF. The CDR3 nucleotides are TGTGCCAGCAGCCGGGACACTTCAAACACTGAAGCTTTCTTT.

The chain has TRBV6-1 and TRBJ1-2, with 8 bases matching TRBD1. The V gene's germline CDR1 is MNHNS and CDR2 SASEGT. This CDR3 spans 13 amino acids. With V trimmed by 6 bases and J by 8 bases, 8 bases remained unmatched. CDR3 loop: CASRMDRVGGYTF. CDR3 sequence (DNA): TGTGCCAGCAGGATGGACAGGGTTGGCGGCTACACCTTC.

The chain employs TRBV11-2 and TRBJ1-2, with a weak D call TRBD1 (6 bases). CDR3 size: 13 residues. Looked up from germline, CDR1 is SGHAT and CDR2 is FQNNGV. With 5 bases removed from V and 14 bases from J, the gap between germline ends came to 21 bases. The CDR3 DNA sequence: TGTGCCAGCAGCCTCAGTCGCGCGGGGGCCGCTACCTTC. This gives the protein CASSLSRAGAATF.

This clone occurred a few times. The V call is TRBV2, the J call TRBJ2-7; no clear D. V shed 7 bases and J shed 0 bases, with 10 bases lying between them. Germline CDR1 is SNHLY and CDR2 is FYNNEI. The CDR3 is 13 residues long. The CDR3 region is CASTPDGSYEQYF. The CDR3 DNA is TGTGCCAGCACCCCCGACGGCTCCTACGAGCAGTACTTC.

This chain connects TRBV4-1 to TRBJ1-1, with D maybe TRBD1 (5 bases). Between the trimmed V and J ends, which lost 4 bases and 0 bases, there was a span of 15 bases. This CDR3 is 16 amino acids long. Germline V lookup: CDR1 MGHRA, CDR2 YSYEKL. In DNA form, the CDR3 reads TGCGCCAGCAGCCCCCAACTTAGACAGATGAACACTGAAGCTTTCTTT. It encodes CASSPQLRQMNTEAFF.

The chain links TRBV5-1 to TRBJ1-1, with D possibly TRBD1 on 6 matching bases. The CDR3 is 14 amino acids. Trimming removed 0 bases from V and 7 bases from J, with 13 bases in between. CDR1 and CDR2 (germline): SGHRS, YFSETQ. CDR3 protein: CASSLAGTQLEAFF. The CDR3 DNA reads TGCGCCAGCAGCTTGGCTGGGACACAACTTGAAGCTTTCTTT.

The J gene is TRBJ2-3, the V gene TRBV19; TRBD2 aligns across 12 bases. CDR3 length: 17 amino acids. In germline, CDR1 is LNHDA, CDR2 SQIVND (reference sequence). With 0 bases clipped from V and 3 bases from J, the junction kept 4 bases outside the gene matches. The DNA of the CDR3 is TGTGCCAGTAGTATAGACCGGACTAGCGGGGTGACAGATACGCAGTATTTT. It specifies CASSIDRTSGVTDTQYF.

The chain uses TRBV6-5 and TRBJ2-7; D possibly corresponds to TRBD2 (6 bases). Germline V gives CDR1 MNHEY, CDR2 SVGAGI. This CDR3 has 16 residues. The V end lost 0 bases, the J end lost 0 bases, and 12 bases lay between the germline ends. CDR3 in amino acids: CASSYSRTSSSYEQYF. DNA for the CDR3: TGTGCCAGCAGTTACTCGAGAACTAGCAGCTCCTACGAGCAGTACTTC.

This clone has just one count. The chain is built from TRBV4-1 and TRBJ2-1; 11 nucleotides match TRBD2. From germline, CDR1 is MGHRA and CDR2 YSYEKL. V lost 4 bases and J lost 9; bases outside the gene matches: 8. CDR3 size: 15 residues. The CDR3: CASSPGVAGGGEQFF. CDR3 bases: TGCGCCAGCAGCCCCGGGGTAGCGGGGGGGGGTGAGCAGTTCTTC.

V and J are TRBV6-6 and TRBJ1-2, with D maybe TRBD1 (6 bases). Between the trimmed V and J ends, which lost 2 bases and 3 bases, there was a span of 7 bases. Germline values: CDR1 MNHNY, CDR2 SVGAGI (reference sequence). The CDR3 contains 13 residues. In DNA form, the CDR3 reads TGTGCCAGCAGTTACGGACAGCACTATGGCTACACCTTC. It encodes CASSYGQHYGYTF.